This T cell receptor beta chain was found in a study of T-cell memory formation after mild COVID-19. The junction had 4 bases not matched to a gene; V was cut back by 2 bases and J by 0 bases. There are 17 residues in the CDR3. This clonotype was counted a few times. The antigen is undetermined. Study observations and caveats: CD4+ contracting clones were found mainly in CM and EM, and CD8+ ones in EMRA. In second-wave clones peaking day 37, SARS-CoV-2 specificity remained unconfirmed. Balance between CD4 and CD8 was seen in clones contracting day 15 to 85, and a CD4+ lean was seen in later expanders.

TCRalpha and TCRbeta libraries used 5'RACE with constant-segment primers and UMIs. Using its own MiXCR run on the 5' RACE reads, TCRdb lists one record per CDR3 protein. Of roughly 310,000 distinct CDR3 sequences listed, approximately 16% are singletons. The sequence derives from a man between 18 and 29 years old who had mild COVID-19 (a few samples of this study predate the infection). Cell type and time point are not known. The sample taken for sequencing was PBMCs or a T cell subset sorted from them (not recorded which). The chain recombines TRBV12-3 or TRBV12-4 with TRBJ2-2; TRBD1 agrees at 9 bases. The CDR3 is CASSLIRDRANTGELFF. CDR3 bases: TGTGCCAGCAGTTTAATTCGGGACAGGGCGAACACCGGGGAGCTGTTTTTT.